Listed below are T cell receptor beta chains from one sample, sequenced in a study of blood T cells in healthy people across ages. A single record per CDR3 protein comes from TCRdb applying MiXCR to the 5' RACE reads. In the table there are 710,000 or so distinct CDR3 sequences, 22% of which are singletons. The specimen sequenced was blood. All receptors derive from a man between 65 and 79 years old in good health. Each CDR3 is given with its conserved first and last residue. Each record gives: V gene, D gene, J gene, clone size, CDR3 DNA, CDR3 protein. The D gene is left open where the match is weak. Clone size is stated in some rows and not others, as once, few, many or a class when expanded.

>TRBV5-1|.|TRBJ1-1|.
TGCGCCAGCAGCTCCGAACCGAACACTGAAGCTTTCTTT
CASSSEPNTEAFF
>TRBV12-3/TRBV12-4|.|TRBJ1-1|few
TGTGCCAGCAGAGCCGGGGCTTCGCGGACTGAAGCTTTCTTT
CASRAGASRTEAFF
>TRBV20-1|TRBD1|TRBJ1-4|few
TGCAGTACCTGGACAGGGGGGAATGAAAAACTGTTTTTT
CSTWTGGNEKLFF
>TRBV6-5|.|TRBJ1-2|few
TGTGCCAGCAGGGAAGGTCGGATATATGGCTACACCTTC
CASREGRIYGYTF
>TRBV5-8|.|TRBJ1-6|.
TGTGCCAGCATCCAGACTGGGACGCGTTCACCCCTCCACTTT
CASIQTGTRSPLHF
>TRBV5-5|TRBD2|TRBJ2-1|.
TGTGCCAGCAGCTTGAGTCTAGCGGGAGTTCCCTGGGATGAGCAGTTCTTC
CASSLSLAGVPWDEQFF
>TRBV7-2|.|TRBJ1-6|few
TGTGCCAGCAGCGTTAGGATGAGCTCCTATAATTCACCCCTCCACTTT
CASSVRMSSYNSPLHF
>TRBV11-3|.|TRBJ2-5|few
TGTGCCAGCAGCCCCCGAGGGGTTGTGACCCAGTACTTC
CASSPRGVVTQYF
>TRBV27|TRBD1|TRBJ2-1|few
TGTGCCAGCAGTCCACGGGGGACAGGGGGTTTCTACAATGAGCAGTTCTTC
CASSPRGTGGFYNEQFF
>TRBV25-1|.|TRBJ1-1|.
TGTGCCAGCAGTGAATATAGTTTGAAGGCTTTCTTT
CASSEYSLKAFF
>TRBV27|.|TRBJ1-6|few
TGTGCCAGCAGTTTGGGGGGAGGGGCAGCATCACCCCTCCACTTT
CASSLGGGAASPLHF
>TRBV12-3/TRBV12-4|.|TRBJ2-5|many
TGTGCCAGCAGTTACGCGGGATTCGGGGGAGAGACCCAGTACTTC
CASSYAGFGGETQYF
>TRBV5-6|.|TRBJ2-1|few
TGTGCCAGCAGCTTCAACAGGGAAGAGCAGTTCTTC
CASSFNREEQFF
>TRBV10-2|TRBD2|TRBJ2-3|.
TGCGCCAGCAGTGAAAGGAGTCTAGCGGGACTCACAGATACGCAGTATTTT
CASSERSLAGLTDTQYF
>TRBV7-9|TRBD1|TRBJ1-1|.
TGTGCCAGCAGCCAGACAGGGTCTGAAGCTTTCTTT
CASSQTGSEAFF
>TRBV6-1|.|TRBJ2-7|.
TGTGCCAGCATTCGCAGGGAGCTTGGCTCCTACGAGCAGTACTTC
CASIRRELGSYEQYF
>TRBV24-1|TRBD1|TRBJ2-3|.
TGTGCCACCAGTGAAACGGACAGGCGCACAGATACGCAGTATTTT
CATSETDRRTDTQYF
>TRBV7-9|TRBD1|TRBJ2-3|few
TGTGCCAGCAGCTTCGGCAGGGGGCTTATGGATACGCAGTATTTT
CASSFGRGLMDTQYF
>TRBV6-1|TRBD2|TRBJ2-1|.
TGTGCCAGCAGAAGTCTAGCGGGAGGGCGAGTTGGTTCCTACAATGAGCAGTTCTTC
CASRSLAGGRVGSYNEQFF
>TRBV29-1|.|TRBJ2-2|many
TGCAGCGTTGGCCTTGGCGGGGAGCTGTTTTTT
CSVGLGGELFF
>TRBV6-2/TRBV6-3|.|TRBJ1-1|.
TGTGCCGCCGGGACACCGAACACTGAAGCTTTCTTT
CAAGTPNTEAFF
>TRBV20-1|TRBD2|TRBJ2-5|few
TGCAGTGCGCCGACTAGCGGGAAAGAGACCCAGTACTTC
CSAPTSGKETQYF
>TRBV20-1|TRBD2|TRBJ2-1|.
TGCAGTGCGAGCGCTAGCGGGAGCGGTGAGCAGTTCTTC
CSASASGSGEQFF
>TRBV29-1|.|TRBJ1-1|few
TGCAGCGGCTCCATGAACACTGAAGCTTTCTTT
CSGSMNTEAFF
>TRBV6-6|.|TRBJ2-1|.
TGTGCCAGCAGTCGGGACGGAAACAATGAGCAGTTCTTC
CASSRDGNNEQFF
>TRBV2|.|TRBJ2-2|few
TGTGCCAGCACCCGGGGGACGGTGAACACCGGGGAGCTGTTTTTT
CASTRGTVNTGELFF
>TRBV20-1|.|TRBJ1-1|few
TGCAGTGCTAGAGATCCTAATATGTTAGGACGTGAAGCTTTCTTT
CSARDPNMLGREAFF
>TRBV18|TRBD1|TRBJ1-1|.
TGTGCCAGCTCACCGTTGACAGGGGGCAAAGCTGAAGCTTTCTTT
CASSPLTGGKAEAFF
>TRBV7-9|.|TRBJ1-2|few
TGTGCCAGCAGTCCTCCTTTTCAGGGGCTCTATGGCTACACCTTC
CASSPPFQGLYGYTF
>TRBV20-1|.|TRBJ2-7|.
TGCAGTGCCCCCTGGGGGCAGAACTACGAGCAGTACTTC
CSAPWGQNYEQYF
>TRBV10-3|TRBD2|TRBJ2-3|few
TGTGCCATCAGTTTAGCGGGAGTTCCCGCAGATACGCAGTATTTT
CAISLAGVPADTQYF
>TRBV3-1|TRBD1|TRBJ1-4|.
TGTGCCAGCAGCCAGGATGACAGGGTAGGGGGCCCGGCTAATGAAAAACTGTTTTTT
CASSQDDRVGGPANEKLFF
>TRBV7-9|.|TRBJ1-3|.
TGTGCCAGCAGCTGGGGACTGGGCTCTGGAAACACCATATATTTT
CASSWGLGSGNTIYF
>TRBV20-1|.|TRBJ1-4|few
TGCAGTGCTAGGGGGCAAGCAACTAATGAAAAACTGTTTTTT
CSARGQATNEKLFF
>TRBV5-1|.|TRBJ2-3|.
TGCGCCAGCAGCTTGGAAGGGCGGCCGGGCACAGATACGCAGTATTTT
CASSLEGRPGTDTQYF
>TRBV3-1|.|TRBJ2-3|many
TGTGCCAGCAGCCTTCGGGGAGGCACAGATACGCAGTATTTT
CASSLRGGTDTQYF
>TRBV7-8|TRBD1|TRBJ1-5|few
TGTGCCAGCAGCCTGTCCGGGACAGGGGGCAATCAGCCCCAGCATTTT
CASSLSGTGGNQPQHF
>TRBV5-6|.|TRBJ1-1|few
TGTGCCAGCAGCTTGTCAGGGTCTGCCCGGAACACTGAAGCTTTCTTT
CASSLSGSARNTEAFF
>TRBV7-2|.|TRBJ2-3|.
TGTGCCAGCAGCCCCATAACAATCCGAAGGGGCGGATCCCCCACAGATACGCAGTATTTT
CASSPITIRRGGSPTDTQYF
>TRBV18|TRBD1|TRBJ2-3|few
TGTGCCAGCTCACCCCAGGGACAGGGCACAGATACGCAGTATTTT
CASSPQGQGTDTQYF
>TRBV19|.|TRBJ2-1|.
TGTGCCAGTAGTATTAGAGCCGGAGGGAATTACAATGAGCAGTTCTTC
CASSIRAGGNYNEQFF
>TRBV3-1|.|TRBJ1-4|few
TGTGCCAGCAGCCAAAGGTCCTTGAATGAAAAACTGTTTTTT
CASSQRSLNEKLFF
>TRBV2|TRBD2|TRBJ2-5|.
TGTGCCAGCAGCATGACTAGCGGGGGTATACTCCAAGAGACCCAGTACTTC
CASSMTSGGILQETQYF
>TRBV20-1|.|TRBJ2-1|.
TGCAGTGTGCGTATTTACAATGAGCAGTTCTTC
CSVRIYNEQFF